This T cell receptor (beta chain) was recovered during a study of T cells after somatic rescue of genetic block. Sequencing used immunoSEQ multiplex PCR; TCRdb keeps in-frame clones, though not all of them. The sample lists 95,000 to 120,000 clones, under 95% occurring once. V trimming: 6 bases; J trimming: 10 bases; junction bases outside the gene matches: 9. The CDR3 totals 12 residues. The V gene's germline CDR1 is GTSNPN and CDR2 SVGIG (reference sequence). The specimen sequenced was peripheral blood mononuclear cells (PBMCs). This sequence was found in a woman between 18 and 29 years old. The chain uses TRBV30 and TRBJ2-1, with 7 bases identical to TRBD1. CDR3 sequence reads: CACGEQGWEQFF. The CDR3, as DNA: TGTGCCTGTGGAGAACAGGGGTGGGAGCAGTTCTTC.